This T cell receptor beta chain comes out of a study of blood T cell repertoires in COVID-19. Study overall: Italy, Spain and the United States were the sources of the convalescent and acute COVID-19 samples.

Trimming stripped 6 bases from V and 6 bases from J, with 15 bases between. Germline loops: CDR1 SNHLY, CDR2 FYNNEI. The CDR3 runs to 13 residues. Enrolled through a virtual design, the participants were between roughly 18 and 95 years of age and came from fewer than 30 US areas. All exposed participants met a person with COVID-19 within 2 weeks before entering the study. As processed by the authors: Nucleated cell counts were estimated from reference gene primer amplification. Clones were read by immunoSEQ multiplex PCR, and TCRdb kept only the in-frame ones, dropping some. D and trimming come from the DNA, and the V and J calls and clone size come from that table. The table lists roughly 140,000 clones, 84% of them singletons.

The TCR comes from a woman between 50 and 59 years old who had been exposed to COVID-19. The chain links TRBV2 to TRBJ2-7; D perhaps matches TRBD1 (6 bases). Input material: PBMCs or T cells enriched from blood (not recorded which). CDR3 nucleotide sequence: TGTGCCAGCAGCAGCGACAGGCCCCGCGAGCAGTACTTC. It yields the protein CASSSDRPREQYF.